This T cell receptor beta chain was recovered during a study of identical twins. TCRdb re-derived calls from the 5' RACE reads in MiXCR, one entry per CDR3 protein. There are 350,000 or so distinct CDR3 sequences in the sample; roughly 9% occur only once, and approximately 9.3% lies in the top ten. Worth noting for this clonotype: The target antigen is unknown.

This CDR3 region has 14 residues. V gave up 4 bases and J gave up 2 bases; unmatched junction bases: 6. Germline-derived CDR1 and CDR2 are SQVTM and ANQGSEA. No donor was unhealthy or non-Caucasian. The study, taken as a whole, reports: The study found that models underestimated out-of-frame TCR alpha sharing in monozygotic twins. Out-of-frame alpha sequences that twins shared showed excess low generation probability.

The material sequenced was naive T cells sorted from blood. The TCR was taken from a woman aged 45-60 years in good health. This chain connects TRBV29-1 to TRBJ2-3; the match to TRBD1 covers 7 bases. CDR3 sequence: CSVGGGPHTDTQYF. In DNA form, the CDR3 reads TGCAGCGTTGGAGGGGGCCCCCACACAGATACGCAGTATTTT.